This T cell receptor (beta chain) was captured by sequencing in a study of CD8 T cells in ankylosing spondylitis. Germline V CDR1 and CDR2: LNHDA, SQIVND (reference sequence). V was clipped by 1 base and J by 4 bases, with 16 bases between them. The CDR3 runs to 16 residues. Quantitative 5'-RACE with molecular barcodes generated TCR beta libraries. TCRdb reprocessed the 5' RACE reads with MiXCR, giving one entry per CDR3 protein. The sample records 150,000 to 200,000 distinct CDR3 sequences, 10% to 15% being singletons. This receptor was identified in a female donor with ankylosing spondylitis or in good health (not recorded which). V gene TRBV19 combines with J gene TRBJ1-2; D is undetermined. The material sequenced was blood, either unsorted or a sorted T cell fraction (not recorded which). CDR3 coding DNA: TGTGCCAGTAGTATAGGACGCGGCAGGAACATCTATGGCTACACCTTC. It translates to CASSIGRGRNIYGYTF.